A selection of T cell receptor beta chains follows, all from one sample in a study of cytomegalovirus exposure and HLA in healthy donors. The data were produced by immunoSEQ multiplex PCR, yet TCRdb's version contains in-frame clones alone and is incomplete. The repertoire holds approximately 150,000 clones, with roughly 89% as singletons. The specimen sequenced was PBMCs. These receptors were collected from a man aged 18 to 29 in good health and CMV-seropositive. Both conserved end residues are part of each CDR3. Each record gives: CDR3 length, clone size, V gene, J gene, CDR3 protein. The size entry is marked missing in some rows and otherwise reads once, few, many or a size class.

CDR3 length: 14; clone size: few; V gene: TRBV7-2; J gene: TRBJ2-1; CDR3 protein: CASSFSGDPNEQFF
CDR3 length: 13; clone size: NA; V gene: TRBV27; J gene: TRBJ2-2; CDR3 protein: CASRSGGAGELFF
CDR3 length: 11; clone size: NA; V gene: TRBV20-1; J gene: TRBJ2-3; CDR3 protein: CSAERTDTQYF
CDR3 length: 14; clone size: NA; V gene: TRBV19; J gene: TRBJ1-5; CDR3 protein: CASSIAGGNQPQHF
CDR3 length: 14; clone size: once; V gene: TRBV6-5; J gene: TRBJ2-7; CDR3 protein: CASSMGTVSYEQYF
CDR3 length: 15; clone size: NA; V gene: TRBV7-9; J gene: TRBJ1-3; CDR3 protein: CASSSEVSSGNTIYF
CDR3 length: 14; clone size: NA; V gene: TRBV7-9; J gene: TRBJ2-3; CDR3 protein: CASSLAGQGSAQYF
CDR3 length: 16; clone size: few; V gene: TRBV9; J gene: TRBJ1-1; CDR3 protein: CASSSRQGGGSTEAFF
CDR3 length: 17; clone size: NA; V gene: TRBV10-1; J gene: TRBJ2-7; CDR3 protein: CASSESIGTSGNYEQYF
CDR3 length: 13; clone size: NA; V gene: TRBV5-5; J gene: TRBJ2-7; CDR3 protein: CASSYGQSYEQYF
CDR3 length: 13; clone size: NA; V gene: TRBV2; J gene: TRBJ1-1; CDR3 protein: CASRRTPNTEAFF
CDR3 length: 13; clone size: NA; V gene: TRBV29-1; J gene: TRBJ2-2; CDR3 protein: CSVVDRVTGELFF
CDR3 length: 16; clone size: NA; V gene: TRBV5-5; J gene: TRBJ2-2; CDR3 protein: CASSLVGGESTGELFF
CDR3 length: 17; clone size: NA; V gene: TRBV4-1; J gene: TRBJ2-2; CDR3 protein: CASSQVGGQGLTGELFF
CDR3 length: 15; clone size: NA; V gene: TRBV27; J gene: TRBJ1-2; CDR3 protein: CASAFRGGQNYGYTF
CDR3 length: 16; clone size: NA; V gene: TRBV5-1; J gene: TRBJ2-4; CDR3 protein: CASSPGDRGPQNIQYF
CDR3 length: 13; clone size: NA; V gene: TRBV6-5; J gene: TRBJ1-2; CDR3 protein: CASIGTGGGGYTF
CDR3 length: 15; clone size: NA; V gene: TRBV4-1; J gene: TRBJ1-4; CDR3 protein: CASSTLGTALEKLFF
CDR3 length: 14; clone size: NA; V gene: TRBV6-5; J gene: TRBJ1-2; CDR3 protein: CASSYSTGDYGYTF
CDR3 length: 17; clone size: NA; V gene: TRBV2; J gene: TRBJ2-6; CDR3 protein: CASRPGQGVDGANVLTF
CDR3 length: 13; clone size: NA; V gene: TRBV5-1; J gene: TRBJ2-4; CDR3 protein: CASSPGTENIQYF
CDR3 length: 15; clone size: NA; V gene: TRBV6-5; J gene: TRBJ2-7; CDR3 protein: CASSQRLAGSYEQYF
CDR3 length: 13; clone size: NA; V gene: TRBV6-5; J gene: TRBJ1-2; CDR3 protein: CASSLTALYGYTF
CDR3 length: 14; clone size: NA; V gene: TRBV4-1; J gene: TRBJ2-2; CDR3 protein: CASSQGPGLTELFF
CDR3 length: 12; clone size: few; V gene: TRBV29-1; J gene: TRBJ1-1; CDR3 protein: CSVGSTNTEAFF
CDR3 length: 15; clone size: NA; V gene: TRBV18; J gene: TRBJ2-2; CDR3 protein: CASSPDRVHTGELFF
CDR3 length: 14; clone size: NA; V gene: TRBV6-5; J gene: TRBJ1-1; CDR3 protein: CASSYGQGSTEAFF
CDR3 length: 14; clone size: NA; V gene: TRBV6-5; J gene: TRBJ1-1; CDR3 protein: CASSYLQGNTEAFF
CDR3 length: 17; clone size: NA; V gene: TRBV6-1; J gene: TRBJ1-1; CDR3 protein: CASSEIGFGGMTNEAFF
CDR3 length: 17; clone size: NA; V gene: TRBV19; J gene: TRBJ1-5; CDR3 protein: CASNLQGQRTYNQPQHF
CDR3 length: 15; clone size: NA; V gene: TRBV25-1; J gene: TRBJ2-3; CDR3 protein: CASAFRDTELDTQYF
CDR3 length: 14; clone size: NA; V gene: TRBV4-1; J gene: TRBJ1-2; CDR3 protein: CASSRLEQGYGYTF
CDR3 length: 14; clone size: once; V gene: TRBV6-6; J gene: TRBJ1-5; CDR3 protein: CASSYLNGNQPQHF
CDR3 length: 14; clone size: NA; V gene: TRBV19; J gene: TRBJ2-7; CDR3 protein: CASSISYLGYEQYF
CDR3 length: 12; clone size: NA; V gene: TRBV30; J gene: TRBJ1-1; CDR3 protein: CAWSDFNTEAFF
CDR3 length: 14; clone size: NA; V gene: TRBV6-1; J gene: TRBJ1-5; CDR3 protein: CASTFRQANQPQHF
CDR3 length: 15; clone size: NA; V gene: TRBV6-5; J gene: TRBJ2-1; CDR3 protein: CASSYSVGGGNEQFF
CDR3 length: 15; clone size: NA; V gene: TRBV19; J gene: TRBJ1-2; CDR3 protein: CDPDGDVVPDYGYTF
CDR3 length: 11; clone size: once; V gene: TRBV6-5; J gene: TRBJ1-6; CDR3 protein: CASSSNSPLHF
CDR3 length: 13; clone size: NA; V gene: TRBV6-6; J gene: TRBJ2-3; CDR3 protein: CASSSLLTDTQYF
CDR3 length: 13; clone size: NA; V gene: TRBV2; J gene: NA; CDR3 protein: CASGVQGPYEQYF
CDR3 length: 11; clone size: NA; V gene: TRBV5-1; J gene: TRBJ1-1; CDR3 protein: CASSSTVEAFF
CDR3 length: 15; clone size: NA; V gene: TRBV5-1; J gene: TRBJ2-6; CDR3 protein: CASSSGGAGANVLTF
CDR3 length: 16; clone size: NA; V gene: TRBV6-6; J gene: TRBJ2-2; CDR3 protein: CASSYLGTDDTGELFF
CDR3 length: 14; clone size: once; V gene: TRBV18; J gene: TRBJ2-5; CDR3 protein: CASSPRTAGETQYF
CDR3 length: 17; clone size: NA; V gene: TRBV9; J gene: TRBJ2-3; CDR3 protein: CASSVDRVAGATDTQYF
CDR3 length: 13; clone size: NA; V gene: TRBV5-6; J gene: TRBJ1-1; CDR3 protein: CASSPTGVTEAFF
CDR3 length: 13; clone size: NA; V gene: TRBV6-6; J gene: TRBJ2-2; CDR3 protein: CASRDRGAGELFF
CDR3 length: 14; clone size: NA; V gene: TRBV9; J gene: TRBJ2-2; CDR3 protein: CASRGGSNTGELFF
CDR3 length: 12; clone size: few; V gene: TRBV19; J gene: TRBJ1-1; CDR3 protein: CASKEGNTEAFF